This T cell receptor (beta chain) was recovered during a study of vaccination effects on CD4 cells after COVID-19. Study background: Everyone in the study got two shots of either the BNT162b2 or mRNA-1273 vaccine.

In the case of this clone: Its target is unknown.

Antigen-specific CD4+ T cells were first expanded with viral peptide pools by the ViraFEST assay and only then sequenced. The culture ran for roughly 10 days before CD4+ T cells were isolated. Vaccinated recipients, who were negative for nucleocapsid antibodies, had no history of SARS-CoV-2 infection. The culture medium for roughly 1.9 million PBMC per well included 10 IU/ml IL-2 and 8.5 to 10 ug/ml peptides. At days 3 and 7, half of the medium was exchanged for IL-2 medium. CDR1 and CDR2 (germline): SGHKS, YYEKEE (reference sequence). Trimming stripped 2 bases from V and 4 bases from J, with 15 bases between. The CDR3 totals 15 residues. The protocol was immunoSEQ multiplex PCR, while the TCRdb copy is restricted to in-frame clones and leaves out a portion. The data contain tens of thousands of clones, 80% of them singletons. Study findings and constraints: Late post-vaccination samples showed marked contraction of infection- and vaccine-induced clones.

The chain recombines TRBV5-5 with TRBJ1-2; D not certain. This TCR came from a human donor who received a COVID-19 vaccine. Sequencing was performed on CD4+ T cells from PBMCs cultured with SARS-CoV-2 spike peptides, taken before COVID-19 vaccination. This CDR3 is CASSFNPEAVYGYTF. The CDR3, as DNA: TGTGCCAGCAGCTTCAACCCCGAGGCAGTCTATGGCTACACCTTC. The full variable domain, its missing parts supplied by reference TRBV5-5 and TRBJ1-2, is DAGVTQSPTHLIKTRGQQVTLRCSPISGHKSVSWYQQVLGQGPQFIFQYYEKEERGRGNFPDRFSARQFPNYSSELNVNALLLGDSALYLCASSFNPEAVYGYTFGSGTRLTVV.